This T cell receptor beta chain was recovered during a study of T cells in Graves' hyperthyroidism and ophthalmopathy. The sample holds a few counts of this clonotype. It may be a read error: a sequence one base away is much more abundant. What was amplified from RNA transcripts were TCR beta CDR3 regions. Researchers ran a first-round RT-PCR on the TCR CDR3 using the HTBI primer set. TCRdb passed the multiplex PCR reads through MiXCR, listing each CDR3 protein once. The data show some 600,000 distinct CDR3 sequences, approximately 14% seen once. This receptor was obtained from a woman aged 25 to 39 with Graves' hyperthyroidism that later progressed to Graves' ophthalmopathy. Sequenced input: blood.

The CDR3 sequence: CASSRRENTESFF. The CDR3 nucleotides read TGTGCCAGCAGCCGCAGGGAGAACACTGAATCTTTCTTT. This chain joins TRBV3-1 and TRBJ1-1, with D tentatively TRBD1 (5 bases). The CDR3 has 13 amino acids. The germline gives CDR1 LGHDT, CDR2 YNNKEL (reference sequence).